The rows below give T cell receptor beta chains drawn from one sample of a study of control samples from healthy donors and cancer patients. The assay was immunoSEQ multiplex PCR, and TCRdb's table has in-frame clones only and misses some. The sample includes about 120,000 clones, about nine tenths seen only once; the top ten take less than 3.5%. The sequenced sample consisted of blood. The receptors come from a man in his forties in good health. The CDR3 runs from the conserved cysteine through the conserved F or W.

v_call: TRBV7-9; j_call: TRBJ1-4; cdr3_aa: CASSLSLNNEKLFF
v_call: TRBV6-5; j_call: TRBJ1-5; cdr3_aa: CASSTSSDQPQHF
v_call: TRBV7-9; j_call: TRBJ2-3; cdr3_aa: CASSKQGRRVADTQYF
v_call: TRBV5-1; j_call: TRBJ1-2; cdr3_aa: CASSSAGGPIDYGYTF
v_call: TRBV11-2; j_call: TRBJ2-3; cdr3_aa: CASSLRGAGATDTQYF
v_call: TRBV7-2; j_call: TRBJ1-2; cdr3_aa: CASSLAHGANYGYTF
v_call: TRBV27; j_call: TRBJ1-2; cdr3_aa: CASSGQGFGNYGYTF
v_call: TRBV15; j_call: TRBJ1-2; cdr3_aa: CATSRSPGQGFLGFIPGYTF
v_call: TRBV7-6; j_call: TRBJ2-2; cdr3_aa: CASSVLAGGSTGELFF
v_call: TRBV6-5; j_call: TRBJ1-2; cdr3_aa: CASSYSVPDSNYGYTF
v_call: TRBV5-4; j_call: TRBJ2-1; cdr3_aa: CASSLAHLSGGAGEQFF
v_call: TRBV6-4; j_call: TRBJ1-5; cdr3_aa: CASSPESNQPQHF
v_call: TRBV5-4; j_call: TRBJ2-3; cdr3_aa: CASSLVGGSGPAATQYF
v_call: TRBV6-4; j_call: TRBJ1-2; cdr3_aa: CASPLTQPGHGYGYTF
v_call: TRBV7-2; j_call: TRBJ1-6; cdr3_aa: CASSLRRDSYSPLHF
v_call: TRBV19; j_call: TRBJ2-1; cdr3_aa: CASTDREGDEQFF
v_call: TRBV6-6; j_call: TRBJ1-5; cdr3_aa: CASSPNAGTGNQPQHF
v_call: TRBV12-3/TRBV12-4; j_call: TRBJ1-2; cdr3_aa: CASRSQGKDGYTF
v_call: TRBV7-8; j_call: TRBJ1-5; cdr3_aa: CASSLVAGAQPQHF
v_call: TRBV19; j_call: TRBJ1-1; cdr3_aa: CASSTTEESTEAFF
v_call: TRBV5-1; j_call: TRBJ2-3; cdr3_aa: CASSLFGPGGGQDTQYF
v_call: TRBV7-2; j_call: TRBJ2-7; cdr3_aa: CASSTQAGGSYEQYF
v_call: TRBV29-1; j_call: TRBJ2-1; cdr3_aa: CSVAMGGEQFF
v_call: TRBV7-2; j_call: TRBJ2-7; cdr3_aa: CASSSLQGEQYF
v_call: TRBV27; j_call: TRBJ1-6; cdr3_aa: CASSWTGSYSPLHF
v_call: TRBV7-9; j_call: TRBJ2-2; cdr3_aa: CASSPGQGDTGELFF
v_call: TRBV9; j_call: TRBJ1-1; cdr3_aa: CASSVETNTEAFF
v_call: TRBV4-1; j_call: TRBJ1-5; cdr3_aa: CASSQAGGPQHF
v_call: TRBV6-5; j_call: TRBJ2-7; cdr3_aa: CASSLSYRGLYEQYF
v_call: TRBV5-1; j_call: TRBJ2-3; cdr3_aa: CASSSSPGGLTDTQYF
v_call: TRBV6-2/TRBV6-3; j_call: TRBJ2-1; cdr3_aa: CASSSTRTSFNNEQFF
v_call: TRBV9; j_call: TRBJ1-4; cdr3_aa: CASSVLEGAEKLFF
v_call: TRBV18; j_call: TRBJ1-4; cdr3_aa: CASSYTSGTEKLFF
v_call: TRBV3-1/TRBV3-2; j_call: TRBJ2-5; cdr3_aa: CASSPRTSGRQETQYF
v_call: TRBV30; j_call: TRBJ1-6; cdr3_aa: CACSTGSLSDSPLHF
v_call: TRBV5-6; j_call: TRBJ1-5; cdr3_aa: CASSLSLGYIRSNQPQHF
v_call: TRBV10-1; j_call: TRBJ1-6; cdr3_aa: CASSTGLLSSYNSPLHF
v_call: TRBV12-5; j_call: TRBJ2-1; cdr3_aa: CASGLTGFRDEQFF
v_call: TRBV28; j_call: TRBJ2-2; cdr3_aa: CASSLYSTTGTGELFF
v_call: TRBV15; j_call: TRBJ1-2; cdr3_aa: CATSRDLTAANYGYTF
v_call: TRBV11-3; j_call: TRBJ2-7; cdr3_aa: CASSFTSYEQYF
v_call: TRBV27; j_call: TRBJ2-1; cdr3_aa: CASSLIPRDGEQFF
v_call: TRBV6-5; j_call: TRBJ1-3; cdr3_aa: CASTQGTIGNTIYF
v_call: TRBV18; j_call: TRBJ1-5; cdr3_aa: CASSQYDRDQPQHF
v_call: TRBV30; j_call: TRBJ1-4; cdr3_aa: CAWNFRWNEKLFF
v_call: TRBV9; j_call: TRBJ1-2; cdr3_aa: CASSVSAANYGYTF
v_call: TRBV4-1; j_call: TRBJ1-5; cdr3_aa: CASSQGEGGMGQPQHF
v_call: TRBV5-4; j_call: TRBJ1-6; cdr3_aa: CASPRRDSQSSYNSPLHF
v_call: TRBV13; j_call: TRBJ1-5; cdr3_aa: CANSLRGAYQPQHF
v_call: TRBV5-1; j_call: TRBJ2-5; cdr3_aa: CASSLFPRQEETQYF
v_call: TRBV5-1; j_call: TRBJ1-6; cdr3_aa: CASSLDSPNSPLHF
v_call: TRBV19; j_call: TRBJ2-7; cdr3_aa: CASSVAGGTYEQYF
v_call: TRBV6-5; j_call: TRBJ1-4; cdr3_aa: CASTGVNEKLFF
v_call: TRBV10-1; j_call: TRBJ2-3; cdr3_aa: CASSEWGLAGRTDTQYF
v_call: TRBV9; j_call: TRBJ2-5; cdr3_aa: CASSIAGGRETQYF